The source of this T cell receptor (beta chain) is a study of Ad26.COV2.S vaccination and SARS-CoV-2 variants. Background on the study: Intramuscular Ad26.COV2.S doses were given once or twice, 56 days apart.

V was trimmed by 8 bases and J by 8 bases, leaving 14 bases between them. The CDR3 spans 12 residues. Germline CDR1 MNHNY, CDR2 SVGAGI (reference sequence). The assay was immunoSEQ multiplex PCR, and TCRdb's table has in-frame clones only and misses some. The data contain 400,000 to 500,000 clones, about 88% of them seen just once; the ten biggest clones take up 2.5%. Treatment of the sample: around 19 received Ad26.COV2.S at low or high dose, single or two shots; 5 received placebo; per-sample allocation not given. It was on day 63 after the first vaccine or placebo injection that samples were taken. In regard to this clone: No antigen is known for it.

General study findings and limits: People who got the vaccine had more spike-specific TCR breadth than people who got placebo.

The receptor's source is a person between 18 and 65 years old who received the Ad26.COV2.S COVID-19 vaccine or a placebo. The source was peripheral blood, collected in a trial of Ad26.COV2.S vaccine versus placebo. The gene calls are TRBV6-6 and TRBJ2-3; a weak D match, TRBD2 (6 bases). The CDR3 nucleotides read TGTGCCAGCCAGGGCTGGCGGGGTACGCAGTATTTT. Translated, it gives CASQGWRGTQYF.